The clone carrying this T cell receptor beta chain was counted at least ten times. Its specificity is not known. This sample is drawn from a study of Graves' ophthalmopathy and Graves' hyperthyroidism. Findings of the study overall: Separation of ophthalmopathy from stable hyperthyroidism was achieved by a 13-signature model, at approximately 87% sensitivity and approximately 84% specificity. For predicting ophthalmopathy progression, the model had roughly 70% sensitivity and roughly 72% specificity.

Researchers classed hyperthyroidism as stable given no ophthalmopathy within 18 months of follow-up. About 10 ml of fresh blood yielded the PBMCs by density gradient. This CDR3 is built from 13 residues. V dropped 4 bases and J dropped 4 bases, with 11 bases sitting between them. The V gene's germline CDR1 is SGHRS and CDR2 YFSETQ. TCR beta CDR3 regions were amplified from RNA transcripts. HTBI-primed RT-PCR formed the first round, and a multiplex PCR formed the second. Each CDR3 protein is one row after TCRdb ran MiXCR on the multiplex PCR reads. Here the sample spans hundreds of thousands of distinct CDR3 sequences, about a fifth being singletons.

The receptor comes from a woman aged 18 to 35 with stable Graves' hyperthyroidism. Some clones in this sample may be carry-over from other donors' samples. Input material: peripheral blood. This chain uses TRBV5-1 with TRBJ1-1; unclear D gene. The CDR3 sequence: CASSPVQGTEAFF. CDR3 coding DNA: TGCGCCAGCAGCCCAGTACAAGGCACTGAAGCTTTCTTT.